This TCR beta chain stems from a study of cytomegalovirus exposure and HLA in healthy donors. Study-level points and caveats: For most TCR sequences rarity was the rule, although some public TCRs occurred in many donors.

TCRdb keeps only in-frame clones here, not all; method: immunoSEQ multiplex PCR. The sample records some 170,000 clones, roughly nine tenths being singletons. Germline V lookup: CDR1 MNHEY, CDR2 SMNVEV (reference sequence). The ends lost 0 bases at V and 1 base at J; junction bases unmatched: 7. The length of the CDR3 is 18 residues. As regards this clone: Its specificity is unknown.

The sequence was obtained from a young man in good health and CMV-seropositive. The material sequenced was PBMCs. The rearrangement uses TRBV27 and TRBJ2-5, with 11 nucleotides matching TRBD2. In nucleotides, the CDR3 is TGTGCCAGCAGTTTATCCTGGACTAGCGGGCAAACCCAAGAGACCCAGTACTTC. This gives the protein CASSLSWTSGQTQETQYF.